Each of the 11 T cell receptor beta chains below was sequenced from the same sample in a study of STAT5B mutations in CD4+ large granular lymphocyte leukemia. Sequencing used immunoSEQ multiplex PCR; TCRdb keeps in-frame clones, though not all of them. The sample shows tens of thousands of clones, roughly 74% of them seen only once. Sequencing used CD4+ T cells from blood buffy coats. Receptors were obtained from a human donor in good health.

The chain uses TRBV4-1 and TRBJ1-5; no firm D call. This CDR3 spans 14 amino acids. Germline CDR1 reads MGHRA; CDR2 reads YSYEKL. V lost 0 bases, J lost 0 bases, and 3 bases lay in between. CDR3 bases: TGCGCCAGCAGCCAAGATCCTAGCAATCAGCCCCAGCATTTT. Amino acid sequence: CASSQDPSNQPQHF.

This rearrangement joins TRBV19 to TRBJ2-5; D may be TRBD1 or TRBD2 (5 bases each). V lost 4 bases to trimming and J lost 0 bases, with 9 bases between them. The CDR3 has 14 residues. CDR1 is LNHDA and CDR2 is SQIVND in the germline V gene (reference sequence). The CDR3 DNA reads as TGTGCCAGTAGTAGGGGGACGGACCAAGAGACCCAGTACTTC. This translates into CASSRGTDQETQYF.

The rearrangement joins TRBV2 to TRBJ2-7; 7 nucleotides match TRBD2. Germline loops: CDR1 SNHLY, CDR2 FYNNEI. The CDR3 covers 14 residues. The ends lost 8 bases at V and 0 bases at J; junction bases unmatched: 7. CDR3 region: CASRLAVNSYEQYV. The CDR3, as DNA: TGTGCCAGCCGGCTAGCGGTGAACTCCTACGAGCAGTACGTC.

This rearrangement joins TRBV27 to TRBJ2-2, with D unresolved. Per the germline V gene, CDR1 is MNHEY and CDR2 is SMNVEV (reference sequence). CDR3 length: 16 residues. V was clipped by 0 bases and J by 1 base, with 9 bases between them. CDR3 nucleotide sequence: TGTGCCAGCAGTTTATCGACCGGCATGAACACCGGGGAGCTGTTTTTT. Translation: CASSLSTGMNTGELFF.

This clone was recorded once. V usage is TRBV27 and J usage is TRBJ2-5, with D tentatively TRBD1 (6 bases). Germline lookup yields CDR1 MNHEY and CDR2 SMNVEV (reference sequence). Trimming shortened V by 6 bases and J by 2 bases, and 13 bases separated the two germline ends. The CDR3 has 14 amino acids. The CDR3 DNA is TGTGCCAGCAGATTGGAAGGGGGACAAGAGACCCAGTACTTC. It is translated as CASRLEGGQETQYF.

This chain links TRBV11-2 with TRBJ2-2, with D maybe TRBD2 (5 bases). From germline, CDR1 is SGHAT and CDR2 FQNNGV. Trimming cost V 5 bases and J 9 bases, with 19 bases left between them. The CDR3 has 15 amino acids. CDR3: CASSPQRSGMRELFF. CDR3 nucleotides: TGTGCCAGCAGCCCACAGAGGTCGGGGATGCGGGAGCTGTTTTTT.

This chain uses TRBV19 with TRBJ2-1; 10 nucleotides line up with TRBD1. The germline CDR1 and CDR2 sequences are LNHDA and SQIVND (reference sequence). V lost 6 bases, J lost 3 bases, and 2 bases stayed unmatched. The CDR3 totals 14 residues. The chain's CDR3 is CASSDRGHYNEQFF. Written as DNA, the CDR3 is TGTGCCAGTAGCGACAGGGGGCACTACAATGAGCAGTTCTTC.

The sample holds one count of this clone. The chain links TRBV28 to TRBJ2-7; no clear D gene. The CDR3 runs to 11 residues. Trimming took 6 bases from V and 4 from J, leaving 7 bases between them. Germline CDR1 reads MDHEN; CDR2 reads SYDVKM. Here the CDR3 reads CASRKEYEQYF. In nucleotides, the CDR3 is TGTGCCAGCAGAAAAGAATACGAGCAGTACTTC. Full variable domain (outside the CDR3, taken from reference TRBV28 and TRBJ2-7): DVKVTQSSRYLVKRTGEKVFLECVQDMDHENMFWYRQDPGLGLRLIYFSYDVKMKEKGDIPEGYSVSREKKERFSLILESASTNQTSMYLCASRKEYEQYFGPGTRLTVT.

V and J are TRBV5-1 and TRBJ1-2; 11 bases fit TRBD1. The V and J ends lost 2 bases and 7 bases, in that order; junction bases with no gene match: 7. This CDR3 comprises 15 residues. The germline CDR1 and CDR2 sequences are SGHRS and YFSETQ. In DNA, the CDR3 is TGCGCCAGCAGCTTCTCCGGACAGGGGGCGGCTGGCTACACCTTC. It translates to CASSFSGQGAAGYTF.

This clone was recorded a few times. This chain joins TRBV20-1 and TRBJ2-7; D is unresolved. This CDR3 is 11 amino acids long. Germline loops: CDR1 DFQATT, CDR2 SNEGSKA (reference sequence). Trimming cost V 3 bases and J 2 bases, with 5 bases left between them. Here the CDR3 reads CSARGTYEQYV. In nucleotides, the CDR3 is TGCAGTGCTAGGGGGACCTACGAGCAGTACGTC.

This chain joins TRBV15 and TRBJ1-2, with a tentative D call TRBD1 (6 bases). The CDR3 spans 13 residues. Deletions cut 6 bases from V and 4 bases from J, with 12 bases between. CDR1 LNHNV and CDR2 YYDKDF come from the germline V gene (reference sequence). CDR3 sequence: CATRATGIYGYTF. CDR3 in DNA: TGTGCCACCAGGGCGACAGGAATCTATGGCTACACCTTC.